The next 23 T cell receptor beta chains were all read from a single sample in a study of blood T cell repertoires in COVID-19. The method was immunoSEQ multiplex PCR; TCRdb's version includes in-frame clones alone and lacks a portion of them. The profile shows 150,000 to 200,000 clones, approximately 88% of them singletons. The source material was PBMCs or T cells enriched from blood (not recorded which). These TCRs come from a man between 70 and 80 years old who had been exposed to COVID-19.

V gene TRBV7-2 combines with J gene TRBJ1-6, with TRBD1 matching 7 bases. The CDR3 spans 13 residues. Looked up from germline, CDR1 is SGHTA and CDR2 is FQGNSA. Trimming cost V 7 bases and J 10 bases; bases outside gene matches: 7. The CDR3 nucleotides are TGTGCCAGCAATGAGGGGGCCGGATCACCCCTCCACTTT. It codes for CASNEGAGSPLHF.

The rearrangement links TRBV6-2 or TRBV6-3 to TRBJ2-7; 8 nucleotides match TRBD1. With V trimmed by 6 bases and J by 1 base, 8 bases remained unmatched. This CDR3 is built from 15 residues. CDR1 is MNHEY, CDR2 SVGEGT, per germline. CDR3 in DNA: TGTGCCAGCAGCGGCCGGGACAGGCGGTCCTACGAGCAGTACTTC. It encodes CASSGRDRRSYEQYF.

The rearrangement links TRBV28 to TRBJ1-6; no reliable D call. Trimming stripped 6 bases from V and 0 bases from J, with 12 bases between. The CDR3 runs 16 residues. Germline CDR1 and CDR2: MDHEN and SYDVKM. CDR3 coding DNA: TGTGCCAGCAGGGGGATGGGGAGCTCCTATAATTCACCCCTCCACTTT. Protein product: CASRGMGSSYNSPLHF.

The chain couples TRBV25-1 to TRBJ1-4, with TRBD1 matching over 7 bases. CDR1 and CDR2 from the germline V gene are MGHDK and SYGVNS. J was trimmed by 4 bases and V by 7 bases; bases with no gene match: 3. This CDR3 comprises 13 residues. CDR3 in amino acids: CASTDRINEKLFF. CDR3 coding DNA: TGTGCCAGCACGGACAGGATTAATGAAAAACTGTTTTTT.

The chain uses TRBV9 and TRBJ2-2; D not resolved. The V and J ends lost 2 bases and 2 bases respectively, with 13 bases between them. The CDR3 runs 16 residues. The germline CDR1 and CDR2 sequences are SGDLS and YYNGEE. This chain's CDR3 is CASSVFVGRNTGELFF. CDR3 coding DNA: TGTGCCAGCAGCGTTTTTGTTGGGCGCAACACCGGGGAGCTGTTTTTT.

This clone was found once. This sequence joins TRBV6-5 and TRBJ2-7, with a weak D call TRBD1 (6 bases). The CDR3 contains 15 residues. CDR1 and CDR2 from the germline V gene are MNHEY and SVGAGI. The V and J ends lost 1 base and 0 bases respectively, with 10 bases between them. The CDR3 is CASSYWTASSYEQYF. Here the CDR3 DNA reads TGTGCCAGCAGTTACTGGACAGCGAGCTCCTACGAGCAGTACTTC.

This clone came up once. J is TRBJ2-7 and V is TRBV5-8; D is uncertain. This CDR3 has 13 amino acids. The V gene lost 4 bases and the J gene lost 0 bases, with 8 bases spanning the gap. Germline CDR1 is SGHTS and CDR2 is YDEGEE. CDR3 coding DNA: TGTGCCAGCAGCACAAGGAGCTCCTACGAGCAGTACTTC. Translation: CASSTRSSYEQYF.

This clone was found once. The rearrangement links TRBV19 to TRBJ1-2; D not certain. The CDR3 runs 13 residues. Trimming stripped 2 bases from V and 3 bases from J, with 7 bases between. From germline, CDR1 is LNHDA and CDR2 SQIVND (reference sequence). The DNA for the CDR3 is TGTGCCAGTAGTATATTATTCTACTATGGCTACACCTTC. It specifies CASSILFYYGYTF. The whole variable domain, remainder taken from reference TRBV19 and TRBJ1-2, is DGGITQSPKYLFRKEGQNVTLSCEQNLNHDAMYWYRQDPGQGLRLIYYSQIVNDFQKGDIAEGYSVSREKKESFPLTVTSAQKNPTAFYLCASSILFYYGYTFGSGTRLTVV.

The V and J genes are TRBV5-1 and TRBJ2-7; D is perhaps TRBD2 (6 bases). CDR3 size: 14 residues. Per the germline V gene, CDR1 is SGHRS and CDR2 is YFSETQ. Trimming removed 0 bases at V and 3 bases at J, with 10 bases between. Here the CDR3 reads CASSLALGGYEQYF. The CDR3 bases are TGCGCCAGCAGCTTGGCACTGGGAGGCTACGAGCAGTACTTC.

The chain couples TRBV11-3 to TRBJ2-2; 9 bases agree with TRBD2. CDR3 size: 14 residues. Germline V gene sequence: CDR1 SGHNT, CDR2 YENEEA. J lost 8 bases, V lost 3 bases, and 4 bases had no gene match. The CDR3 DNA follows: TGTGCCAGCAGCTTGAAGCGGGGGGAAGGGGAGCTGTTTTTT. This encodes CASSLKRGEGELFF.

The genes are TRBV6-5 and TRBJ1-2; D may be TRBD1 (5 bases). Trimming took off 2 bases at V and 2 bases at J, with 9 bases between the two ends. CDR3 length: 14 amino acids. Germline CDR1 and CDR2: MNHEY and SVGAGI. In DNA form, the CDR3 reads TGTGCCAGCAGTTACGGAGGGGTGAACTATGGCTACACCTTC. Translation: CASSYGGVNYGYTF.

V and J are TRBV28 and TRBJ2-2; D is ambiguous. CDR3 length: 12 residues. The germline V and J ends were trimmed by 2 bases and 6 bases, with 4 bases remaining between them. Germline CDR1 is MDHEN and CDR2 is SYDVKM. The CDR3 protein is CASSLRAGELFF. The CDR3 DNA reads TGTGCCAGCAGTTTACGGGCCGGGGAGCTGTTTTTT.

The chain is built from TRBV19 and TRBJ1-1, with 8 nucleotides matching TRBD1. Germline V gene sequence: CDR1 LNHDA, CDR2 SQIVND (reference sequence). Trimming took 8 bases from V and 6 from J; bases not matched to a gene: 8. The CDR3 runs 13 residues. The CDR3: CASVGLGQAEAFF. In DNA, the CDR3 is TGTGCCAGTGTCGGGCTGGGACAGGCTGAAGCTTTCTTT.

The V gene is TRBV11-2, the J gene TRBJ1-2; 8 nucleotides match TRBD1. The V segment lost 4 bases and the J segment 2 bases; nucleotides outside the gene matches: 6. This CDR3 has 15 amino acids. Looked up from germline, CDR1 is SGHAT and CDR2 is FQNNGV. The CDR3 DNA reads TGTGCCAGCAGCTCCCTACAGGGGGGAAACTATGGCTACACCTTC. The encoded protein is CASSSLQGGNYGYTF.

This chain links TRBV7-2 with TRBJ1-4, with D maybe TRBD1 (6 bases). V gave up 2 bases and J gave up 4 bases, with 14 bases separating them. Germline assignment: CDR1 SGHTA and CDR2 FQGNSA. The CDR3 consists of 16 residues. Here the CDR3 DNA reads TGTGCCAGCAGCTTAACGTATACAGGGTATAATGAAAAACTGTTTTTT. Protein sequence: CASSLTYTGYNEKLFF.

This clone has a handful of counts. The V call is TRBV19, the J call TRBJ1-5; the match to TRBD1 covers 8 bases. V was clipped by 9 bases and J by 0 bases; unmatched bases: 1. Germline CDR1 reads LNHDA; CDR2 reads SQIVND (reference sequence). The CDR3 loop spans 13 amino acids. This chain's CDR3 is CASQGASNQPQHF. DNA for the CDR3: TGTGCCAGCCAGGGGGCTAGCAATCAGCCCCAGCATTTT.

This clone was seen a handful of times. This sequence joins TRBV7-2 and TRBJ1-3; 12 bases align to TRBD1. Germline CDR1 is SGHTA and CDR2 is FQGNSA. The trim removed 6 bases at V and 7 bases at J, leaving 13 bases unmatched. The CDR3 is 17 amino acids. CDR3 sequence (DNA): TGTGCCAGCAGTAGTTTTTTTGGGGGACAGGGGGCTAACACCATATATTTT. This encodes CASSSFFGGQGANTIYF.

The chain employs TRBV5-6 and TRBJ2-1; possible D gene TRBD2, 5 bases. V shed 0 bases and J shed 15 bases, with 13 bases lying between them. This CDR3 spans 12 amino acids. Per germline, CDR1 SGHDT and CDR2 YYEEEE. CDR3 sequence: CASSLVKAGGFF. In DNA form, the CDR3 reads TGTGCCAGCAGCTTGGTTAAGGCAGGAGGGTTCTTC.

V usage is TRBV7-2 and J usage is TRBJ1-1; D remains ambiguous. V lost 5 bases and J 11 bases, leaving 21 bases between the germline ends. Germline CDR1 is SGHTA and CDR2 is FQGNSA. CDR3 length: 14 amino acids. CDR3 coding DNA: TGTGCCAGCAGCCCTAATAACCGGGCCGGGGAGGCTTTCTTT. Translated: CASSPNNRAGEAFF. The full variable domain, in which reference TRBV7-2 and TRBJ1-1 provide the parts outside the CDR3, is GAGVSQSPSNKVTEKGKDVELRCDPISGHTALYWYRQSLGQGLEFLIYFQGNSAPDKSGLPSDRFSAERTGGSVSTLTIQRTQQEDSAVYLCASSPNNRAGEAFFGQGTRLTVV.

This clone was seen just once. The chain employs TRBV7-9 and TRBJ2-7, with D unclear. This CDR3 spans 13 amino acids. The germline CDR1 and CDR2 sequences are SEHNR and FQNEAQ (reference sequence). The ends were cut back, 5 bases at V and 1 base at J, with 9 bases in the middle. The CDR3 loop is CASSRTESYEQYF. DNA for the CDR3: TGTGCCAGCAGCCGTACGGAGTCCTACGAGCAGTACTTC. The whole variable domain, filled in from reference TRBV7-9 and TRBJ2-7, reads DTGVSQNPRHKITKRGQNVTFRCDPISEHNRLYWYRQTLGQGPEFLTYFQNEAQLEKSRLLSDRFSAERPKGSFSTLEIQRTEQGDSAMYLCASSRTESYEQYFGPGTRLTVT.

The chain links TRBV19 to TRBJ1-1; TRBD1 matches 10 bases. V lost 7 bases to trimming and J lost 1 base; unmatched junction nucleotides: 6. Germline loops: CDR1 LNHDA, CDR2 SQIVND (reference sequence). CDR3 length: 15 residues. The CDR3 protein is CASIDRGRRNTEAFF. The CDR3, as DNA: TGTGCCAGTATAGACAGGGGGCGGCGGAACACTGAAGCTTTCTTT.

The chain joins TRBV2 to TRBJ2-1; TRBD2 agrees at 9 bases. This CDR3 is 15 amino acids long. Germline CDR1 SNHLY, CDR2 FYNNEI. J was trimmed by 9 bases and V by 6 bases; bases with no gene match: 12. CDR3 bases: TGTGCCAGCAGGATACTAGCGGGCGGACACAGTGAGCAGTTCTTC. Its translation is CASRILAGGHSEQFF.

This chain uses TRBV6-5 with TRBJ1-4; 7 nucleotides match TRBD1. Per the germline V gene, CDR1 is MNHEY and CDR2 is SVGAGI. The junction had 8 bases not matched to a gene; V was cut back by 6 bases and J by 7 bases. The CDR3 length is 14 residues. CDR3 loop: CASRSLQGGEKLFF. The CDR3 DNA reads TGTGCCAGCAGGTCATTGCAGGGGGGTGAAAAACTGTTTTTT.